Reported below is one TCR beta chain. Its specificity is unknown. Other DNA sequences in this sample translate to the same CDR3. These data belong to a study of cytomegalovirus exposure and HLA in healthy donors. TCRdb keeps only in-frame clones here, not all; method: immunoSEQ multiplex PCR. The table shows about 250,000 clones, with more than 75% occurring only once. CDR3 length: 16 amino acids. Germline V gene lookup returns CDR1 MNHNY and CDR2 SVGAGI (reference sequence). Trimming cost V 0 bases and J 0 bases, with 9 bases left between them. Findings and limits, study-wide: Most sequenced TCRs were rare (though some public TCRs occurred in many donors). The authors confirmed in vitro that a few CMV-associated chains were specific for CMV antigens. In the roughly 110 validation repertoires, just under 95% of cluster scores exceeded 0, per a later analysis. It was 150 or so TCR beta chains that were listed as cytomegalovirus-associated.

The TCR sequence derives from a man aged 18 to 29 in good health and CMV-seropositive. The genes are TRBV6-6 and TRBJ1-5; D not resolved. The sample consisted of PBMCs. The CDR3 spells CASSYSRQNSNQPQHF. In nucleotides, the CDR3 is TGTGCCAGCAGTTACTCGAGGCAGAATAGCAATCAGCCCCAGCATTTT.